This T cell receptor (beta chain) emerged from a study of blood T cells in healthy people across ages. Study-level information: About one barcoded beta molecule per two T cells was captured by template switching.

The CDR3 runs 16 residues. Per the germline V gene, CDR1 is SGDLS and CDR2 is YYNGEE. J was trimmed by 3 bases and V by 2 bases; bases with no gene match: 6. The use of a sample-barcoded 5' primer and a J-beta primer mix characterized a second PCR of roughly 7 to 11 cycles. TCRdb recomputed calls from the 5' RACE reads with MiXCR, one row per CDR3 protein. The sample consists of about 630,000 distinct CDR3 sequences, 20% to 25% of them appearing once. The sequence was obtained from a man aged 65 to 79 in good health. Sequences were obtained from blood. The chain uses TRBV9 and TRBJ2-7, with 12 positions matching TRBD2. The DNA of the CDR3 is TGTGCCAGCAGCGTTGACCGGACTAGCGGGATCTACGAGCAGTACTTC. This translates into CASSVDRTSGIYEQYF.